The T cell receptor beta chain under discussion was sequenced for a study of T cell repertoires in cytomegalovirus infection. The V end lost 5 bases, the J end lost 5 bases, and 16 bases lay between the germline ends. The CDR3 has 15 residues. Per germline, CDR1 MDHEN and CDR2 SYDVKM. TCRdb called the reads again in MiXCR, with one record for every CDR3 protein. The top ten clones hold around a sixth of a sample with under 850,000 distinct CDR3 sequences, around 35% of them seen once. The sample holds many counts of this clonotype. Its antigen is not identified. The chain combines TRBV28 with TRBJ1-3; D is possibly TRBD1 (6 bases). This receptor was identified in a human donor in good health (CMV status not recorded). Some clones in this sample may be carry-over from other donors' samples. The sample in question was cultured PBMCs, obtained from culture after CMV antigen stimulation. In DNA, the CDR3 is TGTGCCAGCAGTGGAGCGGGGGGGCTCCGAAACACCATATATTTT. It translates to CASSGAGGLRNTIYF.